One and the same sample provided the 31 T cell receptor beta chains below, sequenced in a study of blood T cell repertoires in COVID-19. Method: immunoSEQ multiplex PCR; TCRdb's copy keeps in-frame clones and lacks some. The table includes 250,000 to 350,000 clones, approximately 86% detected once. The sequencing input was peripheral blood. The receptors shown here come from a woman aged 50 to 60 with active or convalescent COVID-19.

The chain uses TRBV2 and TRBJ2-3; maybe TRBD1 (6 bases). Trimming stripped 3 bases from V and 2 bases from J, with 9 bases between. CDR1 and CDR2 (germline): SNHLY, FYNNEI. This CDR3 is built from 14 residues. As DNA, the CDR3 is TGTGCCAGCAGTGAGGACAGAGTCACAGATACGCAGTATTTT. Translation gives CASSEDRVTDTQYF.

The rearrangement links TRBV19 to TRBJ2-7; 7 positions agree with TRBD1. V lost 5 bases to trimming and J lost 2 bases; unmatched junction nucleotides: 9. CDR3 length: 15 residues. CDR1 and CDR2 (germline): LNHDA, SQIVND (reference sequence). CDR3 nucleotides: TGTGCCAGTAGTGCCCAGATGGACAGGACCTACGAGCAGTACTTC. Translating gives CASSAQMDRTYEQYF.

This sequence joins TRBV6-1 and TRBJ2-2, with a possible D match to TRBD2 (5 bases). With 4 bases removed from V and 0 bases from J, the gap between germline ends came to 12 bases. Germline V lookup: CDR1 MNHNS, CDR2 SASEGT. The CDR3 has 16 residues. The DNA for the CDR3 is TGTGCCAGCAGTGCTCTGAGCGGCGCGAACACCGGGGAGCTGTTTTTT. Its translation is CASSALSGANTGELFF.

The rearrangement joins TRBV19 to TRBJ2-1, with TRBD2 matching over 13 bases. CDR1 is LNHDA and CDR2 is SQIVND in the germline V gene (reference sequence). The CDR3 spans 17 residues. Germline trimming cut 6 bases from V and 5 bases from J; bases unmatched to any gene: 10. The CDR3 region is CASRRGSLAGGNNEQFF. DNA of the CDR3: TGTGCCAGTAGGAGGGGTTCACTAGCGGGAGGGAACAATGAGCAGTTCTTC. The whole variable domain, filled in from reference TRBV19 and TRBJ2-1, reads DGGITQSPKYLFRKEGQNVTLSCEQNLNHDAMYWYRQDPGQGLRLIYYSQIVNDFQKGDIAEGYSVSREKKESFPLTVTSAQKNPTAFYLCASRRGSLAGGNNEQFFGPGTRLTVL.

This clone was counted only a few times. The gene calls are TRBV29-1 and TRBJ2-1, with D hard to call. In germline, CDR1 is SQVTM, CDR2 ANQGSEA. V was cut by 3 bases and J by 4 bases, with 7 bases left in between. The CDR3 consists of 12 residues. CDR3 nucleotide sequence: TGCAGCGTTGACTCGCGATACAATGAGCAGTTCTTC. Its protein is CSVDSRYNEQFF.

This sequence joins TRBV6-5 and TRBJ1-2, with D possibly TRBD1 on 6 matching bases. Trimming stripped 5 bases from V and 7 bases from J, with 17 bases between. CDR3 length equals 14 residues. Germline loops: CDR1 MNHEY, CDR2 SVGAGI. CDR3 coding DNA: TGTGCCAGCAGTAGGGTGACAGGCGTCCCTGGCTACACCTTC. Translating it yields CASSRVTGVPGYTF.

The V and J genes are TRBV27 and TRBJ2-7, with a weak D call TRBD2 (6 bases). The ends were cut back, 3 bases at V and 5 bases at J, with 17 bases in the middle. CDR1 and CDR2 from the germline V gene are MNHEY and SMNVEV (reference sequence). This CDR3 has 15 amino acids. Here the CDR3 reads CASSFVGGPPHEQYF. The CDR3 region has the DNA TGTGCCAGCAGTTTTGTCGGAGGGCCCCCCCACGAGCAGTACTTC.

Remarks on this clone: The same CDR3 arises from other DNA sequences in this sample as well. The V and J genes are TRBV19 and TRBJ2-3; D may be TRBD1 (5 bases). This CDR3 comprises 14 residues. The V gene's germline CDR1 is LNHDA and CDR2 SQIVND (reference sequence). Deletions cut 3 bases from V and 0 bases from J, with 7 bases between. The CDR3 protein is CASSIQGSTDTQYF. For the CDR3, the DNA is TGTGCCAGTAGTATTCAGGGTAGCACAGATACGCAGTATTTT. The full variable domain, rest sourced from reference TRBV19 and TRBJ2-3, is DGGITQSPKYLFRKEGQNVTLSCEQNLNHDAMYWYRQDPGQGLRLIYYSQIVNDFQKGDIAEGYSVSREKKESFPLTVTSAQKNPTAFYLCASSIQGSTDTQYFGPGTRLTVL.

The CDR3 loop is CASSSTPTGNTEAFF. CDR3 nucleotides: TGTGCCAGCTCATCAACCCCGACAGGGAACACTGAAGCTTTCTTT. The rearrangement links TRBV18 to TRBJ1-1, with D possibly being TRBD1 (6 bases). The V gene's germline CDR1 is KGHSH and CDR2 LQKENI. The CDR3 extends over 15 amino acids. Trimming shortened V by 5 bases and J by 1 base, and 14 bases separated the two germline ends.

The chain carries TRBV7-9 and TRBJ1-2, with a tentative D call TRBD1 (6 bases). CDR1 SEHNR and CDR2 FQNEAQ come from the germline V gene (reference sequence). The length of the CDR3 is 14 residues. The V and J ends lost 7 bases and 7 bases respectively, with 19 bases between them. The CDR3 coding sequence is TGTGCCAGCATAAAAGGGCAGGGGCAGGGTGGCTACACCTTC. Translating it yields CASIKGQGQGGYTF.

CDR3: CSGSGAGGETQYF. CDR3 in DNA: TGCAGCGGAAGTGGGGCGGGAGGAGAGACCCAGTACTTC. V usage is TRBV29-1 and J usage is TRBJ2-5; TRBD2 agrees at 8 bases. This CDR3 comprises 13 residues. The germline gives CDR1 SQVTM, CDR2 ANQGSEA. With 7 bases clipped from V and 4 bases from J, the junction kept 8 bases outside the gene matches.

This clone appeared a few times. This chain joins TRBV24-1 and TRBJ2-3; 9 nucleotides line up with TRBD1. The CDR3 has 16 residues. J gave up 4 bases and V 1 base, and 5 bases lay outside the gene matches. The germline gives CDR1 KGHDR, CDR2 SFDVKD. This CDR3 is CATSDLRDRDPDTQYF. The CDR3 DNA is TGTGCCACCAGTGATTTAAGGGACAGGGACCCAGATACGCAGTATTTT.

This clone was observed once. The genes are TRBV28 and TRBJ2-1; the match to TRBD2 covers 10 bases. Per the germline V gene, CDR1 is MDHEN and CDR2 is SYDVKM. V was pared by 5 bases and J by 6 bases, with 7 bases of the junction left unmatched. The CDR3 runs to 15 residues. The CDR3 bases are TGTGCCAGCAGTCCCATAGCGGGAGGCTCCAATGAGCAGTTCTTC. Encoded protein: CASSPIAGGSNEQFF.

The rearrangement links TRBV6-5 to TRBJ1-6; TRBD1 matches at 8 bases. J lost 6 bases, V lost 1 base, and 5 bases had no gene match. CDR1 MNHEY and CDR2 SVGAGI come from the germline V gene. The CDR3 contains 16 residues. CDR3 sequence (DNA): TGTGCCAGCAGTTACTTCCCAGGGGGCATTAATTCACCCCTCCACTTT. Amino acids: CASSYFPGGINSPLHF.

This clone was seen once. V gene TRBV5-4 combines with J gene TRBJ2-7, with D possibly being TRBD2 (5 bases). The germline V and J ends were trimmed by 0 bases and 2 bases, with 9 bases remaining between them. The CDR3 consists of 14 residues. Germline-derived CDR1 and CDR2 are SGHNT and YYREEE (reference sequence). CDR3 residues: CASSLELGTYEQYF. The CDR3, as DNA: TGTGCCAGCAGCTTGGAACTAGGGACCTACGAGCAGTACTTC.

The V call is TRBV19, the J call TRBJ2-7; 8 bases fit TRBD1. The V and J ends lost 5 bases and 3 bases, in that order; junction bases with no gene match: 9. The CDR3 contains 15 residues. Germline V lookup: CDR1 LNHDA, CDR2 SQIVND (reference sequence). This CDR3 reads CASSRSGTGYYEQYF. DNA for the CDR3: TGTGCCAGTAGTCGATCCGGGACAGGATACTACGAGCAGTACTTC.

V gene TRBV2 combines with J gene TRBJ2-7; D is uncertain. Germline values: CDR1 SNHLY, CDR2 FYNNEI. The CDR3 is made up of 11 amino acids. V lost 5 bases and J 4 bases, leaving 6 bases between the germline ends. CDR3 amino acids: CASSPEYEQYF. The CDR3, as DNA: TGTGCCAGCAGTCCGGAGTACGAGCAGTACTTC.

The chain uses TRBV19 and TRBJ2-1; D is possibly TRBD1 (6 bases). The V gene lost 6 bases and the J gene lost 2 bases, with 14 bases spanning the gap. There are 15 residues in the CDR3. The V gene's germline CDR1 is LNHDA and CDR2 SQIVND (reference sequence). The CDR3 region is CASRRETGTYNEQFF. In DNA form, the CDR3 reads TGTGCCAGTAGAAGGGAAACAGGGACCTACAATGAGCAGTTCTTC.

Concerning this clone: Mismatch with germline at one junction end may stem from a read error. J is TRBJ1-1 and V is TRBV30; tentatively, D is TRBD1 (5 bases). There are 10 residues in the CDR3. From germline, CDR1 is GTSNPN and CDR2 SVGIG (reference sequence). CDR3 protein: CAWKQVKQAF. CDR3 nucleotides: TGTGCCTGGAAACAGGTAAAGCAAGCCTTT.

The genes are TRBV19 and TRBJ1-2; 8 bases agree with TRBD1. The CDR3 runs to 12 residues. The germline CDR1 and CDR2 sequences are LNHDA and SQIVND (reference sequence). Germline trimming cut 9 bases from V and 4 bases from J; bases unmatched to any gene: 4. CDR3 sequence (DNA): TGTGCCAGCCAGGGGGCCATCTATGGCTACACCTTC. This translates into CASQGAIYGYTF.

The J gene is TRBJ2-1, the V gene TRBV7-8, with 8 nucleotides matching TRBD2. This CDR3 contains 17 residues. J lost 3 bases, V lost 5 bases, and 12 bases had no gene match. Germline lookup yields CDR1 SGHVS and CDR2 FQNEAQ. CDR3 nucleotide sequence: TGTGCCAGCAGCCCAGGACTAGCCCGATACCACTACAATGAGCAGTTCTTC. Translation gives CASSPGLARYHYNEQFF.

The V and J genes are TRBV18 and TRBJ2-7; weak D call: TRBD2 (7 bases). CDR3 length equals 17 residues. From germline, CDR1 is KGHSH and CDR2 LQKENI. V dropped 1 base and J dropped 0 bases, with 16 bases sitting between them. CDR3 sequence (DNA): TGTGCCAGCTCACCACAAGGGGGGGCCTCTTTCTCCTACGAGCAGTACTTC. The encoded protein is CASSPQGGASFSYEQYF.

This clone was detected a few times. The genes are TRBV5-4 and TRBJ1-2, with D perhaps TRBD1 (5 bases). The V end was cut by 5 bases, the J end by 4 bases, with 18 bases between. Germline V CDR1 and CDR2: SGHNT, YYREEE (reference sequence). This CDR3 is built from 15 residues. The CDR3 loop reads CASRSPGLTGYGYTF. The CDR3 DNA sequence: TGTGCCAGCAGATCCCCAGGGTTGACGGGCTATGGCTACACCTTC.

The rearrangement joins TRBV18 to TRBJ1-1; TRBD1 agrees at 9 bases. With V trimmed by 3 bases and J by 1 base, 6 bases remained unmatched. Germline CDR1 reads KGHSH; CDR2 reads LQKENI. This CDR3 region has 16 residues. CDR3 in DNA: TGTGCCAGCTCACCTTCTAGGGGACAGGGGAACACTGAAGCTTTCTTT. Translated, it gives CASSPSRGQGNTEAFF.

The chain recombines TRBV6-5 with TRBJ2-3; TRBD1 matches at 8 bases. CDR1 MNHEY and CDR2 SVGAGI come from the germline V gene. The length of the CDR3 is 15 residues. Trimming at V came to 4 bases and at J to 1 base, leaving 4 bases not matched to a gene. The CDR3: CASSLDRARTDTQYF. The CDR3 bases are TGTGCCAGCAGTTTGGACAGGGCTCGCACAGATACGCAGTATTTT.

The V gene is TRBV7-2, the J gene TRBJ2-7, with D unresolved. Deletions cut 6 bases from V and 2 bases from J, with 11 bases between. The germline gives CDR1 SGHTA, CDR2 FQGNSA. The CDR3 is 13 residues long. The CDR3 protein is CASSLDWPYEQYF. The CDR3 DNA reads TGTGCCAGCAGTCTTGACTGGCCCTACGAGCAGTACTTC. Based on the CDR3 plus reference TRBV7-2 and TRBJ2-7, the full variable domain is GAGVSQSPSNKVTEKGKDVELRCDPISGHTALYWYRQSLGQGLEFLIYFQGNSAPDKSGLPSDRFSAERTGGSVSTLTIQRTQQEDSAVYLCASSLDWPYEQYFGPGTRLTVT.

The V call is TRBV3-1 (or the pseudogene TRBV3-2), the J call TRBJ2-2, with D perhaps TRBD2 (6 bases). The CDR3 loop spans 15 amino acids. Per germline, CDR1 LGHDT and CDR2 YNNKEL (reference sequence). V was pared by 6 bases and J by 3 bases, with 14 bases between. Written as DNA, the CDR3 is TGTGCCAGCAGTCCCATAAGCGGGCACACCGGGGAGCTGTTTTTT. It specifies CASSPISGHTGELFF.

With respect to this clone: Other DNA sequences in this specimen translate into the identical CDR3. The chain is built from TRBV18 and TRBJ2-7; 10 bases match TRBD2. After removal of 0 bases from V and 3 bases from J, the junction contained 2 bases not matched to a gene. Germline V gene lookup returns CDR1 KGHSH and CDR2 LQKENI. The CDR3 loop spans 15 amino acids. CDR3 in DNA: TGTGCCAGCTCACCACCTCTAGCGGGAGTCTACGAGCAGTACTTC. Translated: CASSPPLAGVYEQYF.

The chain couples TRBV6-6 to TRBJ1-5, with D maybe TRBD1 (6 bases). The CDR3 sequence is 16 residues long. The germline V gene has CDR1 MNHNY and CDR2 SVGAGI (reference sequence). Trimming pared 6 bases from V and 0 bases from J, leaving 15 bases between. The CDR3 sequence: CASSLWDINSNQPQHF. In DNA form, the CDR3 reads TGTGCCAGCAGCCTATGGGACATAAATAGCAATCAGCCCCAGCATTTT.

CDR3 bases: TGCACCAGCAGCCAAGATTCCGGGGTCGTCTCGGACACCATATATTTT. It translates to CTSSQDSGVVSDTIYF. This chain links TRBV1 with TRBJ1-3. TRBV1 is classified as a pseudogene. The CDR3 extends over 16 amino acids.

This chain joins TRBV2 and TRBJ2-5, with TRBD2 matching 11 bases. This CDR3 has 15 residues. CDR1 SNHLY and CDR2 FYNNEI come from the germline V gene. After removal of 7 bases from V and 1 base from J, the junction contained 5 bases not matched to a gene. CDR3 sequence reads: CASMATSGAQETQYF. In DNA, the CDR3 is TGTGCCAGCATGGCGACTAGCGGGGCCCAAGAGACCCAGTACTTC. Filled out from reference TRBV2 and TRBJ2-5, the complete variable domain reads EPEVTQTPSHQVTQMGQEVILRCVPISNHLYFYWYRQILGQKVEFLVSFYNNEISEKSEIFDDQFSVERPDGSNFTLKIRSTKLEDSAMYFCASMATSGAQETQYFGPGTRLLVL.